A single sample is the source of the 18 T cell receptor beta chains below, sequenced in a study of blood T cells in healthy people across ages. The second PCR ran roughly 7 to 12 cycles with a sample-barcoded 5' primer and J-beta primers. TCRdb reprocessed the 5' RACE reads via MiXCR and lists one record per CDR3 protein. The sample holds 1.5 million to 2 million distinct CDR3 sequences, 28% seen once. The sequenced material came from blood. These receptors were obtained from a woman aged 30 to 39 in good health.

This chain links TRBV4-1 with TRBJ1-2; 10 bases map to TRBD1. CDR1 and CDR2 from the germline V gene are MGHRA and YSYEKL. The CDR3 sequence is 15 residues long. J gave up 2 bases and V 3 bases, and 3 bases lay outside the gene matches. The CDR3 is CASSHPGQGNYGYTF. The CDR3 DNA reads TGCGCCAGCAGCCATCCGGGACAGGGGAACTATGGCTACACCTTC.

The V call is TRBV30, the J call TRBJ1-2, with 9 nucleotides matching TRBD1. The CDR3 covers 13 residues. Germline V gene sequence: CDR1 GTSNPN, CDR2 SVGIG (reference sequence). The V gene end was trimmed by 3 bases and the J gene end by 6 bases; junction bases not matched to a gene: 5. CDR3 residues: CAWSEGQGHGYTF. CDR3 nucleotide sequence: TGTGCCTGGAGCGAGGGACAGGGCCATGGCTACACCTTC.

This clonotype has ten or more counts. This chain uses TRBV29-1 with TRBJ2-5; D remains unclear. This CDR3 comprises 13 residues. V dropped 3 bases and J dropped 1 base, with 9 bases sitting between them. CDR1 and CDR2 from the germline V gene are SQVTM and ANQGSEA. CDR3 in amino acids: CSVDPYGQETQYF. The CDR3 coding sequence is TGCAGCGTTGACCCGTATGGCCAAGAGACCCAGTACTTC.

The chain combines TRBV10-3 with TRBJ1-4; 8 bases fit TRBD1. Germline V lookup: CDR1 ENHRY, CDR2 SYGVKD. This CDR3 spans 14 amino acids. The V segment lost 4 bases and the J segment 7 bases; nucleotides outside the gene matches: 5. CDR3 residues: CAISGQGALEKLFF. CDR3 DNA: TGTGCCATCAGTGGTCAGGGGGCGCTTGAAAAACTGTTTTTT.

For the CDR3, the DNA is TGTGCCAGCAGTAACCCACTAGCGGGAGATTCTAATGAGCAGTTCTTC. It translates to CASSNPLAGDSNEQFF. The chain combines TRBV6-6 with TRBJ2-1; 11 bases match TRBD2. This CDR3 comprises 16 residues. CDR1 MNHNY and CDR2 SVGAGI come from the germline V gene (reference sequence). Trimming removed 5 bases from V and 7 bases from J; junction bases left unmatched: 10.

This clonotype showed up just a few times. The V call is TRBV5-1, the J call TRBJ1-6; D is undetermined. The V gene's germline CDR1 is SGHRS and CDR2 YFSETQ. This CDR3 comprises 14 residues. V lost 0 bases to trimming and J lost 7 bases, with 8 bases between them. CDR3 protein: CASSLVGENSPLHF. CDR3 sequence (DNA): TGCGCCAGCAGCTTGGTGGGTGAGAATTCACCCCTCCACTTT.

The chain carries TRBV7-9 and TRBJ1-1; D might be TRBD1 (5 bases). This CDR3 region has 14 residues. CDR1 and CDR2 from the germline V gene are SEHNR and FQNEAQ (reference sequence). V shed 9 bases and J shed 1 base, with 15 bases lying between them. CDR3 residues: CARILWGPNTEAFF. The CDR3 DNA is TGTGCCAGGATACTATGGGGCCCGAACACTGAAGCTTTCTTT.

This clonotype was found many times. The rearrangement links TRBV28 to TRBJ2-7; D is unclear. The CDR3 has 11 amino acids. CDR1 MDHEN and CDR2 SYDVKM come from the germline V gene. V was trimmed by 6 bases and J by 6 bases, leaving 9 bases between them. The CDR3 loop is CASRSGREQYF. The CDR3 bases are TGTGCCAGCAGATCCGGTCGCGAGCAGTACTTC.

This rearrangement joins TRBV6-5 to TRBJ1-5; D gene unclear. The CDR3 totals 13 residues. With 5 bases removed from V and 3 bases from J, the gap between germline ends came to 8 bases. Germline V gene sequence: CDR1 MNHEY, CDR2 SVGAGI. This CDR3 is CASSPFANQPQHF. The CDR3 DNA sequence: TGTGCCAGCAGTCCGTTCGCCAATCAGCCCCAGCATTTT.

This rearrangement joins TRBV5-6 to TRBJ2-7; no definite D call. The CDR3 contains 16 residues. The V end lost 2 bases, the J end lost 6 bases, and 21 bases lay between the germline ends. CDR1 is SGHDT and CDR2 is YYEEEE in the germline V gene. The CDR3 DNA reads TGTGCCAGCAGCTTCGATGTTAGGCGGTCCTTTTCCGAGCAGTACTTC. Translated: CASSFDVRRSFSEQYF.

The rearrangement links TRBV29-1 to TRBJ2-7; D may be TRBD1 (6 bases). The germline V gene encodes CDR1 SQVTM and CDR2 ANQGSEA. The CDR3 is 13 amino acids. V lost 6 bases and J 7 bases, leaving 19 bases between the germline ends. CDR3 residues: CSVPRGGYNEQYF. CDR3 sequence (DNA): TGCAGCGTCCCCAGGGGCGGCTACAATGAGCAGTACTTC.

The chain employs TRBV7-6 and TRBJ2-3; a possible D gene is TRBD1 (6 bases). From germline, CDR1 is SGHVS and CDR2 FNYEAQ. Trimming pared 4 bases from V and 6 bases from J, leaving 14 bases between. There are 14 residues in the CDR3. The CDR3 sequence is CASSSNRVQDTQYF. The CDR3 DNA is TGTGCCAGCAGCTCTAACAGGGTCCAGGATACGCAGTATTTT.

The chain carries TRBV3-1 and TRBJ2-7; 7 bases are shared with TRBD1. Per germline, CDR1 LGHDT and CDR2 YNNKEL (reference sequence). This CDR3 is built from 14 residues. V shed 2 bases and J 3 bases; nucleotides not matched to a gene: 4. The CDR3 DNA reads TGTGCCAGCAGCCAATATGGACAGGACTACGAGCAGTACTTC. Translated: CASSQYGQDYEQYF.

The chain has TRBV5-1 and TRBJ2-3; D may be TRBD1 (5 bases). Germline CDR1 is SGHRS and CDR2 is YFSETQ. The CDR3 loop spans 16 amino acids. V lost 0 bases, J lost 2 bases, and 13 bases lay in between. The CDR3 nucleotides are TGCGCCAGCAGCTTGGGAACAGGTCTCTCCACAGATACGCAGTATTTT. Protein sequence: CASSLGTGLSTDTQYF.

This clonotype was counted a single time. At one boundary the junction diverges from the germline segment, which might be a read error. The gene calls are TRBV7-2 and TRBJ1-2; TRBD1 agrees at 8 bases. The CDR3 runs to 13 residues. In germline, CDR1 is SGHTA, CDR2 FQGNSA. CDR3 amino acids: CAGRRTGSYGYTF. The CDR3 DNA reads TGTGCCGGCAGACGGACAGGGAGCTATGGCTACACCTTC.

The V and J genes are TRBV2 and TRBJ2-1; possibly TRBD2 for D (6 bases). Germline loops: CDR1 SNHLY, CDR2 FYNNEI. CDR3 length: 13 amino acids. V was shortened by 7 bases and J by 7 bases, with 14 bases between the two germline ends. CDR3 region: CASTTEGGNEQFF. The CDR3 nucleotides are TGTGCCAGCACAACGGAGGGTGGGAATGAGCAGTTCTTC.

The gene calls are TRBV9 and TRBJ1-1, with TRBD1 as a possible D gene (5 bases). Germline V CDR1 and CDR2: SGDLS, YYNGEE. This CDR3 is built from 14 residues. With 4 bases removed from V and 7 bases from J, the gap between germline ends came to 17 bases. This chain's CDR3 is CASSSSRWGGEAFF. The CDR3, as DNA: TGTGCCAGCAGCTCCTCCCGGTGGGGGGGTGAAGCTTTCTTT.

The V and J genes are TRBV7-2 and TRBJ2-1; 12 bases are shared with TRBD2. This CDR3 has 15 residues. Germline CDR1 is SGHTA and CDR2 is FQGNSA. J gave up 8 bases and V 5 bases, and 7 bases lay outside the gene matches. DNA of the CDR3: TGTGCCAGCAGCCCAGGACTAGCGGGATCTTATGAGCAGTTCTTC. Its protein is CASSPGLAGSYEQFF.